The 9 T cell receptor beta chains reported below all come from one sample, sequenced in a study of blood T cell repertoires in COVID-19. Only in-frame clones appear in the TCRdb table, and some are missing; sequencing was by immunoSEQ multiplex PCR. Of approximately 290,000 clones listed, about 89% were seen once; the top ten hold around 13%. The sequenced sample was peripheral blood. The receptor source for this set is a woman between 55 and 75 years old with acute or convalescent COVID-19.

The CDR3 DNA is TGTGCCAGCAGCCAAGATCGGGGACAGTTAGACAATGAGCAGTTCTTC. Its translation is CASSQDRGQLDNEQFF. V and J are TRBV14 and TRBJ2-1, with 7 bases fitting TRBD1. Per the germline V gene, CDR1 is SGHDN and CDR2 is FVKESK. CDR3 length equals 16 residues. Trimming took 0 bases from V and 5 from J; bases not matched to a gene: 7.

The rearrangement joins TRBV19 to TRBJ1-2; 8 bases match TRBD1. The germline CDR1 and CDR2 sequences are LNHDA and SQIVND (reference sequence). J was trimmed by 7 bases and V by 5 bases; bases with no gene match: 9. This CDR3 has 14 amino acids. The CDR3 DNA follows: TGTGCCAGTAGTCCGGGACAGGTTGAAACTGGCTACACCTTC. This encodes CASSPGQVETGYTF.

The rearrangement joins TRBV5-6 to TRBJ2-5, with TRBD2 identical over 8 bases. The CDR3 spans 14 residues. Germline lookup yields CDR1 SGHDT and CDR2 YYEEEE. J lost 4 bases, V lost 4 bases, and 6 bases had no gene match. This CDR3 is CASSPGAGGETQYF. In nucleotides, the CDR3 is TGTGCCAGCAGCCCCGGCGCGGGGGGAGAGACCCAGTACTTC.

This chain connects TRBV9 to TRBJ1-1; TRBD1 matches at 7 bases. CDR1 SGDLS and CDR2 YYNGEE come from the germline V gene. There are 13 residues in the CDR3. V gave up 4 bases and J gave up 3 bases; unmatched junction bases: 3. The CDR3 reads CASSSGQYTEAFF. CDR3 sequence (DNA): TGTGCCAGCAGCTCGGGACAGTACACTGAAGCTTTCTTT.

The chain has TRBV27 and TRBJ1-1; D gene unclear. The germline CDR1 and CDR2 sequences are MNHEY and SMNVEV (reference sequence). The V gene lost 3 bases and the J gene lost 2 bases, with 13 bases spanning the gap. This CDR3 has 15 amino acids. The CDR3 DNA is TGTGCCAGCAGTTTCTCGTCACAACCCAACACTGAAGCTTTCTTT. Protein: CASSFSSQPNTEAFF.

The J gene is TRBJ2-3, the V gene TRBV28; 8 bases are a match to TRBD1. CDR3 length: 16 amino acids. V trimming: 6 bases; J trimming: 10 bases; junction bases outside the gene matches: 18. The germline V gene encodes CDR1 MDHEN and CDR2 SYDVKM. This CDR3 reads CASRTVDRVGQVAQYF. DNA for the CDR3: TGTGCCAGCAGGACCGTGGACAGGGTGGGGCAGGTAGCGCAGTATTTT.

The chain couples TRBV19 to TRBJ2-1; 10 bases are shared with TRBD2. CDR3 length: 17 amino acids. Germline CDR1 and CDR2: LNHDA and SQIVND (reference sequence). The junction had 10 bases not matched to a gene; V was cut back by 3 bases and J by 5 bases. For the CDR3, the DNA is TGTGCCAGTAGTATCGTACTAGCGGGGCATATGAACAATGAGCAGTTCTTC. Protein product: CASSIVLAGHMNNEQFF.

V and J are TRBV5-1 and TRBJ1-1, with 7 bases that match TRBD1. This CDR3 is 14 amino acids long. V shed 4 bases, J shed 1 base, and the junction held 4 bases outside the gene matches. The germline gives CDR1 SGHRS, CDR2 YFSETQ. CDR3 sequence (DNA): TGCGCCAGCAGCCCAGGGACAGCGAACACTGAAGCTTTCTTT. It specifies CASSPGTANTEAFF. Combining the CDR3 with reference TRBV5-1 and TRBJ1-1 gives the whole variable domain KAGVTQTPRYLIKTRGQQVTLSCSPISGHRSVSWYQQTPGQGLQFLFEYFSETQRNKGNFPGRFSGRQFSNSRSEMNVSTLELGDSALYLCASSPGTANTEAFFGQGTRLTVV.

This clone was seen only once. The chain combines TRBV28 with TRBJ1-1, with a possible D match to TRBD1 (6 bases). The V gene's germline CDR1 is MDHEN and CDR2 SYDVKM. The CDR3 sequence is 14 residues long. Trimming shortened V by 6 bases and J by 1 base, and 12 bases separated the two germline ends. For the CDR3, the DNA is TGTGCCAGCAGCCGGAGAGGGGGGAACACTGAAGCTTTCTTT. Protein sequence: CASSRRGGNTEAFF. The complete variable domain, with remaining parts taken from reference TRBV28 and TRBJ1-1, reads DVKVTQSSRYLVKRTGEKVFLECVQDMDHENMFWYRQDPGLGLRLIYFSYDVKMKEKGDIPEGYSVSREKKERFSLILESASTNQTSMYLCASSRRGGNTEAFFGQGTRLTVV.